Shown below are 27 T cell receptor beta chains from a single sample sequenced in a study of blood T cell repertoires in COVID-19. Some clones are missing from TCRdb's copy, which holds only in-frame ones; the method was immunoSEQ multiplex PCR. The repertoire holds some 120,000 clones, with almost 85% as singletons. The sequencing input was peripheral blood. These TCRs come from a man between 65 and 85 years old with active or convalescent COVID-19.

The rearrangement links TRBV7-8 to TRBJ1-5; no reliable D call. Trimming removed 2 bases at V and 5 bases at J, with 10 bases between. CDR3 length: 14 residues. Germline CDR1 and CDR2: SGHVS and FQNEAQ. Here the CDR3 DNA reads TGTGCCAGCAGCTTAACTCCCGGGGATCAGCCCCAGCATTTT. Translation gives CASSLTPGDQPQHF.

The rearrangement joins TRBV7-2 to TRBJ2-1; 10 bases fit TRBD1. With V trimmed by 7 bases and J by 8 bases, 5 bases remained unmatched. In germline, CDR1 is SGHTA, CDR2 FQGNSA. This CDR3 contains 13 residues. CDR3 residues: CASTRDRGYEQFF. Written as DNA, the CDR3 is TGTGCCAGCACCCGGGACAGGGGCTATGAGCAGTTCTTC.

The V gene is TRBV7-9, the J gene TRBJ2-5, with TRBD2 as a possible D gene (5 bases). The V end lost 5 bases, the J end lost 0 bases, and 10 bases lay between the germline ends. CDR1 and CDR2 (germline): SEHNR, FQNEAQ (reference sequence). The CDR3 length is 14 residues. CDR3 nucleotide sequence: TGTGCCAGCAGCGCCCTGGACTACCAAGAGACCCAGTACTTC. Residues: CASSALDYQETQYF.

The chain couples TRBV4-1 to TRBJ2-3, with TRBD2 as a possible D gene (5 bases). The CDR3 runs to 13 residues. Per the germline V gene, CDR1 is MGHRA and CDR2 is YSYEKL. V lost 1 base and J lost 6, with 8 bases in between. The CDR3 loop reads CASSQGRRDTQYF. The CDR3 DNA is TGCGCCAGCAGCCAAGGGAGGCGGGATACGCAGTATTTT.

The chain recombines TRBV15 with TRBJ2-7, with a weak D call TRBD2 (5 bases). CDR1 and CDR2 from the germline V gene are LNHNV and YYDKDF (reference sequence). The ends were cut back, 3 bases at V and 7 bases at J, with 13 bases in the middle. CDR3 length: 13 residues. This chain's CDR3 is CATSSRRVIEQYF. The CDR3 bases are TGTGCCACCAGCAGCAGGCGGGTAATTGAGCAGTACTTC.

This clone was found a few times. The rearrangement links TRBV21-1 to TRBJ2-1; the DNA was not compared with TRBD2, the D call given in the table. TRBV21-1 is assigned pseudogene status. The CDR3 covers 13 residues. For the CDR3, the DNA is TGTGCCAGCAGCAAAGTCGGGAACAATGAGCAGTTCTTC. Protein product: CASSKVGNNEQFF.

This chain uses TRBV6-1 with TRBJ2-6, with a possible D match to TRBD2 (5 bases). V lost 4 bases to trimming and J lost 0 bases, with 10 bases between them. CDR3 length: 16 residues. Germline V gene lookup returns CDR1 MNHNS and CDR2 SASEGT. The CDR3 nucleotides read TGTGCCAGCAGTGGGACTTTCAGCTCTGGGGCCAACGTCCTGACTTTC. This sequence encodes CASSGTFSSGANVLTF.

This chain links TRBV9 with TRBJ2-1, with TRBD2 matching 13 bases. The trim removed 3 bases at V and 0 bases at J, leaving 9 bases unmatched. CDR1 and CDR2 (germline): SGDLS, YYNGEE. There are 19 residues in the CDR3. The CDR3 protein is CASSGRGLAGPVSYNEQFF. In nucleotides, the CDR3 is TGTGCCAGCAGCGGGCGGGGACTAGCGGGACCAGTCTCCTACAATGAGCAGTTCTTC.

The J gene is TRBJ2-2, the V gene TRBV7-3; D is unresolved. With 8 bases removed from V and 0 bases from J, the gap between germline ends came to 13 bases. The CDR3 extends over 15 amino acids. CDR1 and CDR2 from the germline V gene are SGHTA and FQGTGA. The CDR3 DNA reads as TGTGCCAGCTCCGACGGTGGGCCGAACACCGGGGAGCTGTTTTTT. Protein: CASSDGGPNTGELFF.

The rearrangement joins TRBV10-3 to TRBJ1-1; unclear D gene. The CDR3 loop spans 11 amino acids. Germline assignment: CDR1 ENHRY and CDR2 SYGVKD. V shed 4 bases and J shed 8 bases, with 8 bases lying between them. The CDR3 DNA follows: TGTGCCATCAGTGGTGGGCCAGAAGCTTTCTTT. This translates into CAISGGPEAFF.

The V and J genes are TRBV7-2 and TRBJ2-7, with 7 bases fitting TRBD1. Germline CDR1 SGHTA, CDR2 FQGNSA. The CDR3 loop spans 14 amino acids. The junction had 2 bases not matched to a gene; V was cut back by 3 bases and J by 0 bases. The CDR3 nucleotides read TGTGCCAGCAGCTTGGGACAGCCCTCCTACGAGCAGTACTTC. Residues: CASSLGQPSYEQYF.

The chain combines TRBV19 with TRBJ2-7; D ambiguous. Germline V gene sequence: CDR1 LNHDA, CDR2 SQIVND (reference sequence). The CDR3 runs 13 residues. V was trimmed by 0 bases and J by 4 bases, leaving 7 bases between them. The CDR3 sequence: CASSIDLKYEQYF. The CDR3 nucleotides are TGTGCCAGTAGTATAGATCTTAAATACGAGCAGTACTTC.

The table lists this clone with a count of one. The J gene is TRBJ1-4, the V gene TRBV7-2; D unclear. The CDR3 runs to 18 residues. Between the trimmed V and J ends, which lost 1 base and 0 bases, there was a span of 15 bases. Germline V gene lookup returns CDR1 SGHTA and CDR2 FQGNSA. The CDR3 is CASSLDGGKGSTNEKLFF. CDR3 bases: TGTGCCAGCAGCTTAGATGGCGGAAAAGGCTCAACTAATGAAAAACTGTTTTTT. Looking up the rest from reference TRBV7-2 and TRBJ1-4 gives the full variable domain: GAGVSQSPSNKVTEKGKDVELRCDPISGHTALYWYRQSLGQGLEFLIYFQGNSAPDKSGLPSDRFSAERTGGSVSTLTIQRTQQEDSAVYLCASSLDGGKGSTNEKLFFGSGTQLSVL.

The chain combines TRBV5-4 with TRBJ2-7, with D perhaps TRBD1 (6 bases). The germline gives CDR1 SGHNT, CDR2 YYREEE (reference sequence). Trimming pared 4 bases from V and 3 bases from J, leaving 8 bases between. CDR3 length: 12 residues. CDR3 amino acids: CASSEQGYEQYF. Written as DNA, the CDR3 is TGTGCCAGCAGCGAACAGGGCTACGAGCAGTACTTC.

This sequence joins TRBV6-2 or TRBV6-3 and TRBJ2-4, with 9 nucleotides matching TRBD2. CDR3 length: 16 residues. From germline, CDR1 is MNHEY and CDR2 SVGEGT. V was pared by 5 bases and J by 0 bases, with 5 bases of the junction left unmatched. The CDR3 DNA sequence: TGTGCCAGCAGTCCACTAGCGGGTGGAGCCAAAAACATTCAGTACTTC. Its translation is CASSPLAGGAKNIQYF.

The CDR3 loop is CASSLEAEQYF. In DNA, the CDR3 is TGTGCCAGCAGCTTGGAAGCCGAGCAGTACTTC. This chain connects TRBV5-8 to TRBJ2-7; no reliable D call. V was shortened by 0 bases and J by 6 bases, with 4 bases between the two germline ends. CDR1 and CDR2 (germline): SGHTS, YDEGEE. This CDR3 region has 11 residues.

The rearrangement links TRBV3-1 (or the pseudogene TRBV3-2) to TRBJ2-5, with TRBD2 matching over 11 bases. Unmatched junction bases numbered 8, after V lost 4 bases and J lost 1 base. The CDR3 length is 17 residues. In germline, CDR1 is LGHDT, CDR2 YNNKEL (reference sequence). The CDR3 nucleotides read TGTGCCAGCAGCCCAGCCCTTGGGACTAGCGGCCAAGAGACCCAGTACTTC. It encodes CASSPALGTSGQETQYF.

The chain couples TRBV19 to TRBJ2-1, with D perhaps TRBD2 (8 bases). Trimming took 3 bases from V and 1 from J, leaving 16 bases between them. The CDR3 runs to 17 residues. CDR1 is LNHDA and CDR2 is SQIVND in the germline V gene (reference sequence). CDR3 residues: CASSIGRDSNSYNEQFF. CDR3 DNA: TGTGCCAGTAGTATCGGGAGGGACAGTAATTCCTACAATGAGCAGTTCTTC. The entire variable domain, with the rest obtained from reference TRBV19 and TRBJ2-1, is as follows: DGGITQSPKYLFRKEGQNVTLSCEQNLNHDAMYWYRQDPGQGLRLIYYSQIVNDFQKGDIAEGYSVSREKKESFPLTVTSAQKNPTAFYLCASSIGRDSNSYNEQFFGPGTRLTVL.

The chain recombines TRBV11-3 with TRBJ2-1; 8 bases line up with TRBD2. After removal of 2 bases from V and 15 bases from J, the junction contained 18 bases not matched to a gene. This CDR3 spans 16 amino acids. The germline V gene encodes CDR1 SGHNT and CDR2 YENEEA. CDR3 in amino acids: CASSLPSGTSPRRVFF. CDR3 bases: TGTGCCAGCAGCTTACCTTCCGGGACTAGTCCCCGGCGTGTGTTCTTC.

The V and J genes are TRBV19 and TRBJ1-1; TRBD1 is a possible D gene (6 bases). CDR3 size: 15 residues. Germline lookup yields CDR1 LNHDA and CDR2 SQIVND (reference sequence). Trimming stripped 4 bases from V and 4 bases from J, with 16 bases between. CDR3 sequence reads: CASSTRTVGPTEAFF. Here the CDR3 DNA reads TGTGCCAGTAGTACCCGGACAGTAGGGCCCACTGAAGCTTTCTTT.

By share, this clone counts as large. J is TRBJ2-1 and V is TRBV11-3; D is ambiguous. Trimming removed 2 bases at V and 8 bases at J, with 10 bases between. Germline lookup yields CDR1 SGHNT and CDR2 YENEEA. The CDR3 contains 13 residues. CDR3 bases: TGTGCCAGCAGCTTACCCCCCGGTGATGAGCAGTTCTTC. Translating it yields CASSLPPGDEQFF.

A word on this clone: Other DNA sequences in this sample translate to the same CDR3. This chain connects TRBV19 to TRBJ1-5; 7 nucleotides line up with TRBD1. CDR1 and CDR2 from the germline V gene are LNHDA and SQIVND (reference sequence). The CDR3 runs 15 residues. The trim removed 8 bases at V and 0 bases at J, leaving 7 bases unmatched. This CDR3 reads CASRTRQGSNQPQHF. The CDR3 DNA reads TGTGCCAGTCGAACGAGACAGGGTAGCAATCAGCCCCAGCATTTT.

V usage is TRBV14 and J usage is TRBJ2-7; tentative D call: TRBD2 (5 bases). This CDR3 region has 13 residues. Germline V CDR1 and CDR2: SGHDN, FVKESK. Between the trimmed V and J ends, which lost 5 bases and 6 bases, there was a span of 14 bases. The CDR3 nucleotides read TGTGCCAGCAGCTCCCAGGTAGGGAGCGAGCAGTACTTC. Translated, it gives CASSSQVGSEQYF.

The V and J genes are TRBV29-1 and TRBJ2-3; D remains ambiguous. The CDR3 totals 12 residues. Germline V gene data show CDR1 as SQVTM and CDR2 as ANQGSEA. Trimming shortened V by 3 bases and J by 3 bases, and 7 bases separated the two germline ends. CDR3 DNA: TGCAGCGTTGAGAGGTGGACAGATACGCAGTATTTT. Translating it yields CSVERWTDTQYF.

The genes are TRBV9 and TRBJ2-1; D is perhaps TRBD2 (6 bases). CDR3 length equals 16 residues. The V end lost 1 base, the J end lost 0 bases, and 11 bases lay between the germline ends. CDR1 and CDR2 from the germline V gene are SGDLS and YYNGEE. The CDR3 protein is CASSVSSAVSYNEQFF. CDR3 DNA sequence: TGTGCCAGCAGCGTATCTAGCGCTGTCTCCTACAATGAGCAGTTCTTC.

The CDR3: CASTHRGNEQFF. CDR3 sequence (DNA): TGTGCCAGTACCCATCGGGGCAATGAGCAGTTCTTC. This chain uses TRBV19 with TRBJ2-1; the D gene is possibly TRBD2 (5 bases). The V gene lost 7 bases and the J gene lost 6 bases, with 10 bases spanning the gap. This CDR3 has 12 residues. CDR1 LNHDA and CDR2 SQIVND come from the germline V gene (reference sequence).

The J gene is TRBJ2-1, the V gene TRBV29-1; 9 nucleotides line up with TRBD2. V gave up 4 bases and J gave up 2 bases; unmatched junction bases: 3. Germline V gene data show CDR1 as SQVTM and CDR2 as ANQGSEA. The CDR3 is 14 amino acids. The CDR3 region has the DNA TGCAGCGTTGCGGTAGCGGGAGCCTACAATGAGCAGTTCTTC. Translation: CSVAVAGAYNEQFF.